The clone carrying this T cell receptor (beta chain) was seen a single time. What it binds is unknown. The treatment was: oral pan-JAK inhibitor, 5-10 mg twice daily. This record belongs to a study of CD8+ T cells in alopecia areata. Study information: Oral tofacitinib, 5 to 10 mg twice daily, was given in an open-label trial. The drug, tofacitinib, lasted 6 to 18 months, followed by 6 months off drug. Whole-study findings and limits: Significant decreases in scalp clonality and expanded CD8+ clones followed tofacitinib treatment. Many expanded lesional clones persisted during tofacitinib (in both scalp and blood).

There are 15 residues in the CDR3. Germline loops: CDR1 MDHEN, CDR2 SYDVKM. Trimming took 5 bases from V and 1 from J, leaving 13 bases between them. As the sequencing template, cDNA was produced by extracting RNA and reverse transcribing it. Profiling relied on immunoSEQ multiplex PCR, and the TCRdb table lists in-frame clones only, not all of them. The sample carries 210,000 or so clones, approximately 72% recorded once. The starting material was CD4+ T cells sorted from blood, obtained at approximately week 45, from a patient treated with tofacitinib. The receptor was derived from a human donor with alopecia areata. The rearrangement uses TRBV28 and TRBJ2-3; D is tentatively TRBD1 or TRBD2 (5 bases each). CDR3 amino acids: CASSPAGRGTDTQYF. DNA for the CDR3: TGTGCCAGCAGTCCCGCGGGCAGGGGCACAGATACGCAGTATTTT.